The 3 T cell receptor beta chains given below trace back to one sample, sequenced in a study of T cell repertoires in cytomegalovirus infection. TCRdb fed the reads into MiXCR, producing one record per CDR3 protein. The top ten clones hold around 15% of a sample with more than 200,000 distinct CDR3 sequences, approximately 8.3% of them seen once. The sample taken for sequencing was PBMCs. The receptors were gathered from a human donor in good health (CMV status not recorded). Some clones in this sample may be carry-over from other donors' samples.

This clonotype appeared many times. The chain has TRBV28 and TRBJ1-6; 8 positions match TRBD1. The V segment lost 7 bases and the J segment 6 bases; nucleotides outside the gene matches: 8. CDR1 is MDHEN, CDR2 SYDVKM, per germline. The length of the CDR3 is 15 residues. The CDR3 protein is CASTETGVRNSPLHF. The CDR3 region has the DNA TGTGCCAGCACTGAGACAGGGGTACGTAATTCACCCCTCCACTTT. Full variable domain (rest looked up from reference TRBV28 and TRBJ1-6): DVKVTQSSRYLVKRTGEKVFLECVQDMDHENMFWYRQDPGLGLRLIYFSYDVKMKEKGDIPEGYSVSREKKERFSLILESASTNQTSMYLCASTETGVRNSPLHFGNGTRLTVT.

A note on this clonotype: A much larger clone lies a single base off, so this may be a read error. The rearrangement joins TRBV7-9 to TRBJ2-3; 9 nucleotides agree with TRBD2. Unmatched junction bases numbered 9, after V lost 4 bases and J lost 4 bases. CDR3 length: 16 amino acids. Germline V gives CDR1 SEHNR, CDR2 FQNEAQ (reference sequence). CDR3 region: CASSYARGGRADTQYF. CDR3 coding DNA: TGTGCCAGCAGCTATGCGCGGGGGGGGCGCGCAGATACGCAGTATTTT.

The V and J genes are TRBV5-1 and TRBJ1-1, with a tentative D call TRBD1 (5 bases). Germline V gene data show CDR1 as SGHRS and CDR2 as YFSETQ. This CDR3 has 15 residues. V lost 0 bases to trimming and J lost 3 bases, with 12 bases between them. The CDR3 coding sequence is TGCGCCAGCAGCTTGGAAAGGGCCAGGGACACTGAAGCTTTCTTT. Residues: CASSLERARDTEAFF.